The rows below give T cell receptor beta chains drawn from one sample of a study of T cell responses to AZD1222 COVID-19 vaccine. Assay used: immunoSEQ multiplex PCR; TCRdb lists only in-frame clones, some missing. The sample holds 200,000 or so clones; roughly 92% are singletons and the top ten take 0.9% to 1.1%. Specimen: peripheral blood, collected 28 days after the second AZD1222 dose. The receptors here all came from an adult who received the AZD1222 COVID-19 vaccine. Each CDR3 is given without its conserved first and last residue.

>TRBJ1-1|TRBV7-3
ASSWDSPLTPKNTEAF
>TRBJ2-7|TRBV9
ASSRTGSYEQY
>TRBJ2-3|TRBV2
ATLLLERDTQY
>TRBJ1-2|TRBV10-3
AIQRDSDGYT
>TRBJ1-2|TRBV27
ASSLLPGGVVYGYT
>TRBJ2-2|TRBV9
ASSGLAGGTGELF
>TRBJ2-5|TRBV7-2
ASRLGGVAETQY
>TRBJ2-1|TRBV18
ASSPRSRGEQF
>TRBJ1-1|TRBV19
ASIPGTVNTEAF
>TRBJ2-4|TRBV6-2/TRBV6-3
ASSAEVMDIQY
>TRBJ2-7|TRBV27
ASSLRDSSSYEQY
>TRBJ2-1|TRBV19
ASSNGTRRYNEQF
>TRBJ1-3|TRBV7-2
ASSPGQAGNTIY
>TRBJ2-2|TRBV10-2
ASNTGIETGELF
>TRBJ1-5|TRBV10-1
AILNRGRRVFYQPQH
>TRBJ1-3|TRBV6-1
ASSESASGNTIY
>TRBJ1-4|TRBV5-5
ASSFGGQGIEKLF
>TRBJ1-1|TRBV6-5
ASTGQGSGDTEAF
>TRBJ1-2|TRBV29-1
SVEDRVNYGYT
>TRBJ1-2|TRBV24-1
ATSGPRQGSAGLGYT
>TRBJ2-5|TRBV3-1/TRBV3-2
ASRSHLDGPYQETQY
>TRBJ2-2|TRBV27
ASSSPGGELF
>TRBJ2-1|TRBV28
ASSELAGGRYNNEQF
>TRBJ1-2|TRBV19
ASIPGQGLYGYT
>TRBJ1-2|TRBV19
ASSRESSAYGYT
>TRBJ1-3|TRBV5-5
ASSPEHGYLASIY
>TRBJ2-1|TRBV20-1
SASGWGGWNEQF
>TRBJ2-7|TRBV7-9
ASSTDTSYEQY